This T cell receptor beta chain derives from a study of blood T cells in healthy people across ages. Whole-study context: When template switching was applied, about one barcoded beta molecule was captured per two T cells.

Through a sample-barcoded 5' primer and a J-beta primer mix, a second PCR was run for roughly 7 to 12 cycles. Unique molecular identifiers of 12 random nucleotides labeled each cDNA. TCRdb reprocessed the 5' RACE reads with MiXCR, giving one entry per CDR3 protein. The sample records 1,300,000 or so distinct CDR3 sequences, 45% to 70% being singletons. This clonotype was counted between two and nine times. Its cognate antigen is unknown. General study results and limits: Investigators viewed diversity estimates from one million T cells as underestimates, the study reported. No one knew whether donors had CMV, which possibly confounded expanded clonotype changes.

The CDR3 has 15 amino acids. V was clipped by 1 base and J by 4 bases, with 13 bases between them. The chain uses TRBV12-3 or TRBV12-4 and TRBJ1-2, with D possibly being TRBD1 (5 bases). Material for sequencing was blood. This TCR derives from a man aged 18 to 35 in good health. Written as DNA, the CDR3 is TGTGCCAGCAGTTTAGGGGTGGGGCAGCTCTATGGCTACACCTTC. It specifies CASSLGVGQLYGYTF.